This T cell receptor (beta chain) was observed in a study of shared clonotypes between healthy human individuals. V lost 2 bases to trimming and J lost 9 bases; unmatched junction nucleotides: 8. The CDR3 consists of 15 residues. Germline V gene data show CDR1 as SGHVS and CDR2 as FQNEAQ. Clones were read by immunoSEQ multiplex PCR, and TCRdb kept only the in-frame ones, dropping some. The table records 600,000 to 750,000 clones, 90% of them present only once. This TCR was sampled from a man between 18 and 35 years old in good health. Some clones in this sample may be carry-over from other donors' samples. V is TRBV7-8 and J is TRBJ2-7, with 12 bases fitting TRBD2. The specimen sequenced was memory CD8+ T cells from PBMCs. As to subset: CD45RO+ cells pooled with CCR7-negative TemRA cells. DNA of the CDR3: TGTGCCAGCAGCTTATCCCTAGCGGGAGGGCCTGTGCAGTACTTC. It specifies CASSLSLAGGPVQYF.